This TCR beta chain is drawn from a study of CD8+CD57+ T cells in acquired aplastic anemia. In the study overall: Isolated CD4+ and CD8+ cells, once sorted, yielded DNA averaging around 3 ug.

Genomic DNA was employed as the template in profiling TCR beta VDJ and CDR3. TCRdb fed the reads into MiXCR, producing one record per CDR3 protein. The data show roughly 58,000 distinct CDR3 sequences, around 55% seen once. The V gene lost 7 bases and the J gene lost 5 bases, with 0 bases spanning the gap. Germline CDR1 is LNHDA and CDR2 is SQIVND (reference sequence). The CDR3 runs 9 residues. V is TRBV19 and J is TRBJ2-1; D not certain. This clonotype was sampled from a human donor in good health, serving as a control. Source material: sorted CD4+, CD8+, or CD8+CD57+ T cells (not recorded which) from PBMCs. DNA of the CDR3: TGTGCCAGTAACAATGAGCAGTTCTTC. The encoded protein is CASNNEQFF.